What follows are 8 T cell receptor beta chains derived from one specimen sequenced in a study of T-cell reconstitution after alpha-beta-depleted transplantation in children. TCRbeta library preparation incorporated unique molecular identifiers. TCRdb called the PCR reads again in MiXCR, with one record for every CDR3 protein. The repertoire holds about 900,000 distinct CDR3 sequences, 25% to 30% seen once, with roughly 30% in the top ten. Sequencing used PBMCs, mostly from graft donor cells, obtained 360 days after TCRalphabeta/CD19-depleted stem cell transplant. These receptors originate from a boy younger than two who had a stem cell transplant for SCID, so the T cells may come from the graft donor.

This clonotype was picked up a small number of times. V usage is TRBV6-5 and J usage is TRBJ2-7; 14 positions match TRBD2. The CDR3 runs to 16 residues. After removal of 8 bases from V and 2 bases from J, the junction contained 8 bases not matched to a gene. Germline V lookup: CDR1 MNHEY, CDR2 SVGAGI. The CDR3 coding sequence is TGTGCCAGCGAGTTCCGACTAGCGGGGGGGCCCTACGAGCAGTACTTC. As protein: CASEFRLAGGPYEQYF.

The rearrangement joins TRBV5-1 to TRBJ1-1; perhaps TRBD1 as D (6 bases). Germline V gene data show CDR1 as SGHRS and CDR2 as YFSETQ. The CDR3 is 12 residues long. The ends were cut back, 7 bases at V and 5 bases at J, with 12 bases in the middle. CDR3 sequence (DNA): TGCGCCAGCGGTATAGGGGGGACTGAAGCTTTCTTT. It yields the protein CASGIGGTEAFF.

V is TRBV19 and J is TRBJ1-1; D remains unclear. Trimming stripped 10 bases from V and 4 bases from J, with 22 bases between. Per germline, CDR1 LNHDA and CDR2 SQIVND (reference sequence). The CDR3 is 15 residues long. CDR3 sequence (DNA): TGTGCCACCACGAGGATCACCATGGGTGGCACTGAAGCTTTCTTT. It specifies CATTRITMGGTEAFF.

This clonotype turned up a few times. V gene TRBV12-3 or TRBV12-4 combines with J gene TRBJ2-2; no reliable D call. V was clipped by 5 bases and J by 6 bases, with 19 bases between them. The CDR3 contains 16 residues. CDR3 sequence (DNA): TGTGCCAGCAGTCTAGATTCGGAGCCCTGGTCCGGGGAGCTGTTTTTT. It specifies CASSLDSEPWSGELFF.

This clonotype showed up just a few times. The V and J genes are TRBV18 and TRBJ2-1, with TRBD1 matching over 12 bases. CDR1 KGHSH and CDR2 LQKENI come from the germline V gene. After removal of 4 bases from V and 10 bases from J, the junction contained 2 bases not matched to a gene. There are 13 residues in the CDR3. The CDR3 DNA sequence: TGTGCCAGCTCACGGGACAGGGGGCGCGAGCAGTTCTTC. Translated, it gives CASSRDRGREQFF.

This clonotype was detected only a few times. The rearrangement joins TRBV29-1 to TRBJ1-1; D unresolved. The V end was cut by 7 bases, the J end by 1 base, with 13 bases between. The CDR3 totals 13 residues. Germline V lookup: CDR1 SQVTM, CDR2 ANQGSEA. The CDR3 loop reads CSGEVLGNTEAFF. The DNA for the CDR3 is TGCAGCGGAGAAGTATTGGGGAACACTGAAGCTTTCTTT.

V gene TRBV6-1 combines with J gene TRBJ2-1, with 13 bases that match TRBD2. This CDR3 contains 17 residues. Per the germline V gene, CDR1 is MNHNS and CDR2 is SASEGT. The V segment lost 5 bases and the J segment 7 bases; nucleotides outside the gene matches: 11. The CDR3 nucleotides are TGTGCCAGCAGTCCCCGGACTAGCGGGGGAAAGGGGAATGAGCAGTTCTTC. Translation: CASSPRTSGGKGNEQFF.

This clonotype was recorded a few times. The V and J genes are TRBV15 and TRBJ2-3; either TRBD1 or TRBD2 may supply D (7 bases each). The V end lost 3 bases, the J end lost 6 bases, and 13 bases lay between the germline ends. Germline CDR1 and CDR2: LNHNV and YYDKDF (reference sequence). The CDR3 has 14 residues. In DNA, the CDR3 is TGTGCCACCAGCAGGGGGCAGGGGGGGGATACGCAGTATTTT. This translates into CATSRGQGGDTQYF. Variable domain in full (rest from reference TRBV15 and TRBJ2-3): DAMVIQNPRYQVTQFGKPVTLSCSQTLNHNVMYWYQQKSSQAPKLLFHYYDKDFNNEADTPDNFQSRRPNTSFCFLDIRSPGLGDTAMYLCATSRGQGGDTQYFGPGTRLTVL.